The 10 T cell receptor beta chains below all came from one sample that was sequenced in a study of blood T cells in healthy people across ages. A J-beta primer mix and a sample-barcoded 5' primer were used in a second PCR of about 7 to 12 cycles. TCRdb redid the calling of the 5' RACE reads with MiXCR, one entry per CDR3 protein. The sample comprises about 1 million distinct CDR3 sequences, under 30% of which are singletons, and around 0.75% rests with the top ten. The same data also contributed to another study, on T cells of mothers and their children.

Sequenced material: blood. All receptors derive from a girl aged 2 to 10 in good health.

CDR3 sequence (DNA): TGTGCCAGCAGCCCGGCTAGCGGGGCGAACATTCAGTACTTC. The encoded protein is CASSPASGANIQYF. This chain uses TRBV7-2 with TRBJ2-4; 9 bases fit TRBD2. Germline V CDR1 and CDR2: SGHTA, FQGNSA. The CDR3 spans 14 residues. V dropped 5 bases and J dropped 7; count of bases not matched to a gene: 6.

The chain carries TRBV29-1 and TRBJ2-7; D is possibly TRBD2 (7 bases). CDR3 length equals 13 residues. The germline V gene encodes CDR1 SQVTM and CDR2 ANQGSEA. V lost 6 bases to trimming and J lost 2 bases, with 14 bases between them. CDR3 in amino acids: CSVIQGTTYEQYF. CDR3 bases: TGCAGCGTAATTCAGGGGACTACCTACGAGCAGTACTTC.

This chain joins TRBV5-1 and TRBJ1-1; tentatively, D is TRBD1 (6 bases). This CDR3 spans 16 amino acids. The germline gives CDR1 SGHRS, CDR2 YFSETQ. V dropped 0 bases and J dropped 1 base, with 13 bases sitting between them. The CDR3 region is CASSLEPGQPNTEAFF. The CDR3 coding sequence is TGCGCCAGCAGCTTGGAGCCGGGACAACCGAACACTGAAGCTTTCTTT.

The rearrangement joins TRBV29-1 to TRBJ1-2, with a possible D match to TRBD1 (5 bases). Per germline, CDR1 SQVTM and CDR2 ANQGSEA. The germline V and J ends were trimmed by 6 bases and 0 bases, with 20 bases remaining between them. The CDR3 has 16 residues. CDR3 residues: CSVASPEGLANYGYTF. CDR3 nucleotide sequence: TGCAGCGTCGCGTCCCCCGAGGGGTTGGCTAACTATGGCTACACCTTC. The whole variable domain, filled in from reference TRBV29-1 and TRBJ1-2, reads SAVISQKPSRDICQRGTSLTIQCQVDSQVTMMFWYRQQPGQSLTLIATANQGSEATYESGFVIDKFPISRPNLTFSTLTVSNMSPEDSSIYLCSVASPEGLANYGYTFGSGTRLTVV.

This clonotype was detected a few times. The chain uses TRBV27 and TRBJ1-1, with D possibly TRBD1 on 5 matching bases. The CDR3 has 14 residues. Per germline, CDR1 MNHEY and CDR2 SMNVEV (reference sequence). V was cut by 3 bases and J by 4 bases, with 12 bases left in between. In DNA form, the CDR3 reads TGTGCCAGCAGTTTCCTAGCGGGGACCACTGAAGCTTTCTTT. This codes for CASSFLAGTTEAFF.

This clonotype turned up a few times. The V call is TRBV24-1, the J call TRBJ1-1; D uncertain. Deletions cut 5 bases from V and 8 bases from J, with 8 bases between. CDR1 is KGHDR, CDR2 SFDVKD, per germline. The CDR3 totals 11 residues. Here the CDR3 reads CATSVGLEAFF. The CDR3 DNA reads TGTGCCACCAGTGTCGGGCTAGAAGCTTTCTTT.

There are a few counts of this clonotype. The V call is TRBV9, the J call TRBJ2-3; D tentatively reads TRBD1 or TRBD2 (5 bases each). The germline V and J ends were trimmed by 6 bases and 6 bases, with 14 bases remaining between them. Germline V gene lookup returns CDR1 SGDLS and CDR2 YYNGEE. The CDR3 runs to 13 residues. The CDR3 nucleotides are TGTGCCAGCACCGGGACCCCGGGCGATACGCAGTATTTT. Translating it yields CASTGTPGDTQYF.

V is TRBV28 and J is TRBJ1-5; 8 bases match TRBD1. Trimming took 2 bases from V and 3 from J; bases not matched to a gene: 9. The CDR3 runs to 17 residues. Germline values: CDR1 MDHEN, CDR2 SYDVKM. CDR3 protein: CASSLAQGAPINQPQHF. The CDR3 region has the DNA TGTGCCAGCAGTTTAGCGCAGGGGGCCCCGATCAATCAGCCCCAGCATTTT.

The chain combines TRBV29-1 with TRBJ1-2, with no clear D. Germline V gives CDR1 SQVTM, CDR2 ANQGSEA. The V end lost 1 base, the J end lost 3 bases, and 9 bases lay between the germline ends. The length of the CDR3 is 13 residues. The CDR3 here is CSVEGLGYYGYTF. CDR3 in DNA: TGCAGCGTTGAAGGCTTGGGATACTATGGCTACACCTTC.

This chain uses TRBV4-2 with TRBJ1-2; no clear D gene. The V gene lost 0 bases and the J gene lost 2 bases, with 4 bases spanning the gap. CDR1 is LGHNA, CDR2 YNFKEQ, per germline. The CDR3 has 13 amino acids. The chain's CDR3 is CASSQEQNYGYTF. As DNA, the CDR3 is TGTGCCAGCAGCCAAGAACAGAACTATGGCTACACCTTC.